Listed below are T cell receptor beta chains from one sample, sequenced in a study of cytomegalovirus exposure and HLA in healthy donors. Profiling relied on immunoSEQ multiplex PCR, and the TCRdb table lists in-frame clones only, not all of them. The sample lists 95,000 to 100,000 clones; around 79% were seen once. The specimen was PBMCs. These receptors were collected from a woman aged 40 to 50 in good health and CMV-seronegative. Each CDR3 is given with its conserved first and last residue. D genes are given only for firm matches. Clone size appears in some rows only: once, few, many, or a class for an expanded clone.

CDR3 length: 15
clone size: NA
J gene: TRBJ2-6
V gene: TRBV5-6
D gene: NA
CDR3 protein: CASSPEGSGANVLTF
CDR3 DNA: TGTGCCAGCAGCCCGGAGGGGAGCGGGGCCAACGTCCTGACTTTC

CDR3 length: 12
clone size: NA
J gene: TRBJ2-7
V gene: TRBV27
D gene: NA
CDR3 protein: CASSSGGLEQYF
CDR3 DNA: TGTGCCAGCAGCTCAGGAGGTTTGGAGCAGTACTTC

CDR3 length: 13
clone size: few
J gene: TRBJ1-5
V gene: TRBV29-1
D gene: NA
CDR3 protein: CSAQGFGNQPQHF
CDR3 DNA: TGCAGCGCCCAGGGTTTTGGCAATCAGCCCCAGCATTTT

CDR3 length: 16
clone size: few
J gene: TRBJ1-3
V gene: TRBV7-9
D gene: NA
CDR3 protein: CSSSLPGHATGNTIYF
CDR3 DNA: TGTTCCAGCAGCTTACCGGGACACGCTACTGGAAACACCATATATTTT

CDR3 length: 13
clone size: NA
J gene: TRBJ2-2
V gene: TRBV7-3
D gene: NA
CDR3 protein: CASSTTSTGELFF
CDR3 DNA: TGTGCCAGCAGCACGACAAGCACCGGGGAGCTGTTTTTT

CDR3 length: 14
clone size: NA
J gene: TRBJ2-3
V gene: TRBV5-1
D gene: TRBD2
CDR3 protein: CASSLAAGADTQYF
CDR3 DNA: TGCGCCAGCAGCTTGGCGGCGGGGGCAGATACGCAGTATTTT

CDR3 length: 14
clone size: NA
J gene: TRBJ2-5
V gene: TRBV9
D gene: TRBD1
CDR3 protein: CASSVTGVGETQYF
CDR3 DNA: TGTGCCAGCAGCGTTACAGGGGTCGGGGAGACCCAGTACTTC

CDR3 length: 13
clone size: NA
J gene: TRBJ1-4
V gene: TRBV30
D gene: NA
CDR3 protein: CAWSVRIGEKLFF
CDR3 DNA: TGTGCCTGGAGTGTAAGGATCGGGGAAAAACTGTTTTTT

CDR3 length: 16
clone size: NA
J gene: TRBJ1-4
V gene: TRBV28
D gene: NA
CDR3 protein: CASSTIHEGGNEKLFF
CDR3 DNA: TGTGCCAGCAGTACCATTCATGAGGGAGGTAATGAAAAACTGTTTTTT

CDR3 length: 15
clone size: NA
J gene: TRBJ2-1
V gene: TRBV18
D gene: NA
CDR3 protein: CASSPRQDSYNEQFF
CDR3 DNA: TGTGCCAGCTCACCACGACAGGACTCCTACAATGAGCAGTTCTTC

CDR3 length: 12
clone size: NA
J gene: TRBJ2-5
V gene: TRBV7-9
D gene: NA
CDR3 protein: CSSSLDKETQYF
CDR3 DNA: TGTTCCAGCAGCTTAGACAAAGAGACCCAGTACTTC

CDR3 length: 14
clone size: NA
J gene: TRBJ2-7
V gene: TRBV7-9
D gene: NA
CDR3 protein: CASSLDTFSYEQYF
CDR3 DNA: TGTGCCAGCAGCTTGGACACCTTCTCCTACGAGCAGTACTTC

CDR3 length: 15
clone size: NA
J gene: TRBJ1-1
V gene: TRBV7-9
D gene: NA
CDR3 protein: CSSSLEAGMGTEAFF
CDR3 DNA: TGTTCCAGCAGCTTAGAGGCGGGTATGGGCACTGAAGCTTTCTTT

CDR3 length: 12
clone size: NA
J gene: TRBJ2-2
V gene: TRBV27
D gene: NA
CDR3 protein: CASSFLTGELFF
CDR3 DNA: TGTGCCAGCAGTTTTCTAACCGGGGAGCTGTTTTTT

CDR3 length: 16
clone size: few
J gene: TRBJ1-4
V gene: TRBV6-1
D gene: TRBD1
CDR3 protein: CASSAGTGASNEKLFF
CDR3 DNA: TGTGCCAGCAGTGCCGGGACAGGGGCGTCTAATGAAAAACTGTTTTTT

CDR3 length: 13
clone size: NA
J gene: TRBJ2-1
V gene: TRBV19
D gene: NA
CDR3 protein: CASSWGAVNEQFF
CDR3 DNA: TGTGCCAGTAGTTGGGGAGCGGTCAATGAGCAGTTCTTC

CDR3 length: 14
clone size: NA
J gene: TRBJ1-2
V gene: TRBV5-1
D gene: TRBD1
CDR3 protein: CASDGGQGGYGYTF
CDR3 DNA: TGCGCCAGCGACGGGGGACAGGGCGGCTATGGCTACACCTTC

CDR3 length: 14
clone size: NA
J gene: TRBJ2-5
V gene: TRBV29-1
D gene: NA
CDR3 protein: CSVAGLAGQETQYF
CDR3 DNA: TGCAGCGTTGCCGGTTTGGCAGGGCAAGAGACCCAGTACTTC

CDR3 length: 14
clone size: few
J gene: TRBJ1-5
V gene: TRBV10-3
D gene: TRBD1
CDR3 protein: CAISESDDREAQHF
CDR3 DNA: TGTGCCATCAGTGAGTCGGACGACAGGGAGGCCCAGCATTTT

CDR3 length: 13
clone size: NA
J gene: TRBJ2-3
V gene: TRBV10-3
D gene: TRBD1
CDR3 protein: CATRTGGPDTQYF
CDR3 DNA: TGTGCCACAAGGACAGGAGGTCCAGATACGCAGTATTTT

CDR3 length: 15
clone size: NA
J gene: TRBJ2-1
V gene: TRBV9
D gene: TRBD2
CDR3 protein: CASSVGGLGYNEQFF
CDR3 DNA: TGTGCCAGCAGCGTAGGAGGACTAGGCTACAATGAGCAGTTCTTC

CDR3 length: 18
clone size: NA
J gene: TRBJ2-7
V gene: TRBV4-2
D gene: TRBD2
CDR3 protein: CASSQGLAGGLKVYEQYF
CDR3 DNA: TGTGCCAGCAGCCAAGGACTAGCGGGGGGGCTAAAGGTCTACGAGCAGTACTTC

CDR3 length: 13
clone size: NA
J gene: TRBJ2-5
V gene: TRBV19
D gene: TRBD2
CDR3 protein: CASRDPGGRAQYF
CDR3 DNA: TGTGCCAGTCGGGACCCGGGGGGAAGAGCCCAGTACTTC

CDR3 length: 16
clone size: NA
J gene: TRBJ2-5
V gene: TRBV4-3
D gene: NA
CDR3 protein: CASSQDLRSRGGTQYF
CDR3 DNA: TGCGCCAGCAGCCAAGATCTTCGGTCGAGGGGGGGGACCCAGTACTTC

CDR3 length: 16
clone size: NA
J gene: TRBJ2-2
V gene: TRBV5-1
D gene: NA
CDR3 protein: CASSLRAERATGELFF
CDR3 DNA: TGCGCCAGCAGCTTGCGGGCCGAGCGGGCCACCGGGGAGCTGTTTTTT

CDR3 length: 13
clone size: NA
J gene: TRBJ2-5
V gene: TRBV30
D gene: NA
CDR3 protein: CAWAGQLVETQYF
CDR3 DNA: TGTGCCTGGGCTGGACAACTTGTAGAGACCCAGTACTTC

CDR3 length: 15
clone size: NA
J gene: TRBJ1-2
V gene: TRBV28
D gene: TRBD1
CDR3 protein: CASSTPGQGNYGYTF
CDR3 DNA: TGTGCCAGCAGCACCCCGGGACAGGGTAACTATGGCTACACCTTC

CDR3 length: 13
clone size: NA
J gene: TRBJ2-1
V gene: TRBV6-5
D gene: TRBD1
CDR3 protein: CASSWTGLHEQFF
CDR3 DNA: TGTGCCAGCAGTTGGACAGGGCTCCATGAGCAGTTCTTC

CDR3 length: 16
clone size: NA
J gene: TRBJ2-1
V gene: TRBV4-2
D gene: NA
CDR3 protein: CASSQETGYGYNEQFF
CDR3 DNA: TGTGCCAGCAGCCAAGAGACGGGTTACGGCTACAATGAGCAGTTCTTC

CDR3 length: 13
clone size: NA
J gene: TRBJ2-7
V gene: TRBV19
D gene: TRBD2
CDR3 protein: CASSASGVYEQYF
CDR3 DNA: TGTGCCAGTAGTGCTAGCGGGGTCTACGAGCAGTACTTC

CDR3 length: 13
clone size: once
J gene: TRBJ2-1
V gene: TRBV10-1
D gene: TRBD2
CDR3 protein: CASSKASGNEQFF
CDR3 DNA: TGCGCCAGCAGTAAGGCTAGCGGCAATGAGCAGTTCTTC

CDR3 length: 14
clone size: few
J gene: TRBJ1-1
V gene: TRBV7-8
D gene: TRBD1
CDR3 protein: CASSLRTGGTEAFF
CDR3 DNA: TGTGCCAGCAGCCTGAGGACAGGGGGCACTGAAGCTTTCTTT

CDR3 length: 15
clone size: NA
J gene: TRBJ1-5
V gene: TRBV4-3
D gene: NA
CDR3 protein: CASSQDTDTDQPQHF
CDR3 DNA: TGCGCCAGCAGCCAAGATACAGACACCGATCAGCCCCAGCATTTT

CDR3 length: 14
clone size: NA
J gene: TRBJ2-5
V gene: TRBV5-6
D gene: TRBD1
CDR3 protein: CASSLTGVAETQYF
CDR3 DNA: TGTGCCAGCAGCTTGACAGGGGTAGCAGAGACCCAGTACTTC

CDR3 length: 13
clone size: NA
J gene: TRBJ1-4
V gene: TRBV6-5
D gene: NA
CDR3 protein: CASSRWTGEKLFF
CDR3 DNA: TGTGCCAGCAGTCGTTGGACTGGGGAAAAACTGTTTTTT

CDR3 length: 16
clone size: NA
J gene: TRBJ2-7
V gene: TRBV11-2
D gene: TRBD2
CDR3 protein: CASSLDNLAATYEQYF
CDR3 DNA: TGTGCCAGCAGCTTAGATAATCTAGCGGCAACCTACGAGCAGTACTTC

CDR3 length: 13
clone size: NA
J gene: TRBJ1-1
V gene: TRBV19
D gene: NA
CDR3 protein: CASSITADTEAFF
CDR3 DNA: TGTGCCAGTAGTATAACAGCGGACACTGAAGCTTTCTTT

CDR3 length: 16
clone size: NA
J gene: TRBJ2-7
V gene: TRBV7-9
D gene: TRBD2
CDR3 protein: CASSYRLAGGSYEQYF
CDR3 DNA: TGTGCCAGCAGCTACAGACTAGCGGGGGGGTCCTACGAGCAGTACTTC

CDR3 length: 14
clone size: NA
J gene: TRBJ2-5
V gene: TRBV6-6
D gene: NA
CDR3 protein: CASSYTDKMQTQYF
CDR3 DNA: TGTGCCAGCAGTTACACGGACAAGATGCAGACCCAGTACTTC

CDR3 length: 14
clone size: NA
J gene: TRBJ2-7
V gene: TRBV7-9
D gene: NA
CDR3 protein: CASSQDKGVHEQYF
CDR3 DNA: TGTGCCAGCAGCCAAGACAAAGGGGTCCACGAGCAGTACTTC

CDR3 length: 17
clone size: NA
J gene: TRBJ2-7
V gene: TRBV4-2
D gene: TRBD1
CDR3 protein: CASSQEPWGQGAYEQYF
CDR3 DNA: TGTGCCAGCAGCCAAGAGCCCTGGGGACAGGGGGCCTACGAGCAGTACTTC

CDR3 length: 15
clone size: once
J gene: TRBJ1-1
V gene: TRBV6-5
D gene: NA
CDR3 protein: CASTPLGHKNTEAFF
CDR3 DNA: TGTGCCAGCACCCCCTTGGGACATAAGAACACTGAAGCTTTCTTT

CDR3 length: 14
clone size: NA
J gene: TRBJ2-7
V gene: TRBV28
D gene: TRBD1
CDR3 protein: CASRIPGQTYEQYF
CDR3 DNA: TGTGCCAGCAGGATACCGGGACAGACCTACGAGCAGTACTTC

CDR3 length: 12
clone size: NA
J gene: TRBJ1-2
V gene: TRBV19
D gene: NA
CDR3 protein: CASSPRDTGYTF
CDR3 DNA: TGTGCCAGTAGTCCCCGGGACACTGGCTACACCTTC

CDR3 length: 14
clone size: NA
J gene: TRBJ2-7
V gene: TRBV9
D gene: TRBD1
CDR3 protein: CASSETGTTYEQYF
CDR3 DNA: TGTGCCAGCAGCGAGACAGGGACCACCTACGAGCAGTACTTC

CDR3 length: 14
clone size: NA
J gene: TRBJ2-1
V gene: TRBV11-2
D gene: TRBD2
CDR3 protein: CASSLARTSNEQFF
CDR3 DNA: TGTGCCAGCAGCTTAGCCCGGACTAGCAATGAGCAGTTCTTC

CDR3 length: 15
clone size: NA
J gene: TRBJ2-5
V gene: TRBV30
D gene: TRBD1
CDR3 protein: CAWSAGTGGQETQYF
CDR3 DNA: TGTGCCTGGAGTGCCGGGACAGGGGGTCAAGAGACCCAGTACTTC

CDR3 length: 15
clone size: NA
J gene: TRBJ1-2
V gene: TRBV7-9
D gene: NA
CDR3 protein: CSSSSNTGVNYGYTF
CDR3 DNA: TGTTCCAGCAGCTCTAACACAGGTGTAAACTATGGCTACACCTTC

CDR3 length: 19
clone size: NA
J gene: TRBJ2-2
V gene: TRBV7-3
D gene: TRBD2
CDR3 protein: CASSLTPAGLAVNTGELFF
CDR3 DNA: TGTGCCAGCAGCTTAACGCCAGCAGGACTAGCGGTGAACACCGGGGAGCTGTTTTTT

CDR3 length: 15
clone size: NA
J gene: TRBJ2-7
V gene: TRBV15
D gene: TRBD2
CDR3 protein: CATSRVASGIGEQYF
CDR3 DNA: TGTGCCACCAGCAGGGTGGCTAGCGGGATTGGCGAGCAGTACTTC

CDR3 length: 15
clone size: NA
J gene: TRBJ2-5
V gene: TRBV7-9
D gene: TRBD2
CDR3 protein: CASSQLAGGEETQYF
CDR3 DNA: TGTGCCAGCAGCCAATTAGCGGGGGGGGAAGAGACCCAGTACTTC

CDR3 length: 16
clone size: NA
J gene: TRBJ2-3
V gene: TRBV7-2
D gene: TRBD2
CDR3 protein: CASSLRAGGPTDTQYF
CDR3 DNA: TGTGCCAGCAGCTTAAGGGCGGGGGGACCCACAGATACGCAGTATTTT

CDR3 length: 13
clone size: NA
J gene: TRBJ1-2
V gene: TRBV2
D gene: NA
CDR3 protein: CASYPDSNYGYTF
CDR3 DNA: TGTGCCAGCTACCCGGACAGCAACTATGGCTACACCTTC

CDR3 length: 13
clone size: NA
J gene: TRBJ2-7
V gene: TRBV29-1
D gene: NA
CDR3 protein: CSTLTSRGGEQYF
CDR3 DNA: TGCAGCACCCTAACTAGCCGGGGTGGGGAGCAGTACTTC

CDR3 length: 18
clone size: NA
J gene: TRBJ2-3
V gene: TRBV6-4
D gene: TRBD2
CDR3 protein: CASSDSGATSAGTDTQYF
CDR3 DNA: TGTGCCAGCAGTGACTCTGGCGCGACTAGCGCCGGCACAGATACGCAGTATTTT